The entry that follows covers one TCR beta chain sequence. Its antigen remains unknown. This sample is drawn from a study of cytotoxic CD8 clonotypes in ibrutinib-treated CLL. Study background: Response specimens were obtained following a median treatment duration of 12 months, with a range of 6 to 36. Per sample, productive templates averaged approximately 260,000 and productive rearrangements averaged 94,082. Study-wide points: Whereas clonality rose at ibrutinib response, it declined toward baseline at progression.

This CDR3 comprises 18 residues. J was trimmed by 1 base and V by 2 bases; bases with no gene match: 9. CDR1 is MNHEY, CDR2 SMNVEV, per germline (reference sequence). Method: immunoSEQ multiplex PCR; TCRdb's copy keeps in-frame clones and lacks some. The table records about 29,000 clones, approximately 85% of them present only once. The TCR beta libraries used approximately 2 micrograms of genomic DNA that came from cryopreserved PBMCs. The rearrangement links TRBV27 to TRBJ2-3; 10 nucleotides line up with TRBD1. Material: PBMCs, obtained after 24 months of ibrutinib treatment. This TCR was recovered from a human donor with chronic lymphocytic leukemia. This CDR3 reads CASSLTSGTGERTDTQYF. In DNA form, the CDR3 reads TGTGCCAGCAGTTTAACTTCCGGGACAGGGGAGCGCACAGATACGCAGTATTTT.